A selection of T cell receptor beta chains follows, all from one sample in a study of blood T cell repertoires in COVID-19. The method was immunoSEQ multiplex PCR; TCRdb's version includes in-frame clones alone and lacks a portion of them. The sample has under 200,000 clones, about 80% seen once. Source material: peripheral blood. These receptors came from a man aged 55 to 69 with acute or convalescent COVID-19. Each CDR3 is given with its conserved first and last residue. The order of the fields is CDR3 protein, CDR3 DNA, D gene, J gene, clone size, V gene. D genes are given only for firm matches. Rows may omit the clone size; those that give it use once, few, many or a size class.

CDR3 protein: CASRTGTTRYEQYF
CDR3 DNA: TGCGCCAGTCGTACCGGGACTACTCGCTACGAGCAGTACTTC
D gene: TRBD2
J gene: TRBJ2-7
clone size: NA
V gene: TRBV5-1

CDR3 protein: CASSLVGGLREQYF
CDR3 DNA: TGTGCCAGCAGCTTAGTGGGGGGTCTCCGCGAGCAGTACTTC
D gene: NA
J gene: TRBJ2-7
clone size: many
V gene: TRBV7-9

CDR3 protein: CASSFRQGYNEQFF
CDR3 DNA: TGTGCCAGCAGCTTTCGACAGGGATACAATGAGCAGTTCTTC
D gene: TRBD1
J gene: TRBJ2-1
clone size: NA
V gene: TRBV7-3

CDR3 protein: CASSERTSRGYNEQFF
CDR3 DNA: TGTGCCAGCAGTGAACGGACTAGCCGAGGTTACAATGAGCAGTTCTTC
D gene: TRBD2
J gene: TRBJ2-1
clone size: once
V gene: TRBV6-1

CDR3 protein: CASSLRGTSGISYEQYF
CDR3 DNA: TGTGCCAGCAGTCTACGGGGGACTAGCGGGATTAGCTACGAGCAGTACTTC
D gene: TRBD2
J gene: TRBJ2-7
clone size: few
V gene: TRBV27

CDR3 protein: CASSSQGRAPGELFF
CDR3 DNA: TGCGCCAGCAGCTCCCAGGGTCGGGCGCCTGGGGAGCTGTTTTTT
D gene: NA
J gene: TRBJ2-2
clone size: NA
V gene: TRBV5-1

CDR3 protein: CASSLGGTVQYEQFF
CDR3 DNA: TGCGCCAGCAGCTTAGGGGGGACAGTGCAATATGAGCAGTTCTTC
D gene: NA
J gene: TRBJ2-1
clone size: NA
V gene: TRBV5-1

CDR3 protein: CASRAGTGVGEQYF
CDR3 DNA: TGCGCCAGCAGAGCCGGGACAGGGGTGGGCGAGCAGTACTTC
D gene: TRBD1
J gene: TRBJ2-7
clone size: NA
V gene: TRBV10-2

CDR3 protein: CASGITGTGANVLTF
CDR3 DNA: TGCGCCAGCGGGATTACAGGGACCGGGGCCAACGTCCTGACTTTC
D gene: NA
J gene: TRBJ2-6
clone size: few
V gene: TRBV5-1

CDR3 protein: CASSPSGNTGELFF
CDR3 DNA: TGCGCCAGCAGCCCCAGCGGGAACACCGGGGAGCTGTTTTTT
D gene: NA
J gene: TRBJ2-2
clone size: NA
V gene: TRBV4-3

CDR3 protein: CSVEESAGYNEQFF
CDR3 DNA: TGCAGCGTTGAAGAATCAGCGGGTTACAATGAGCAGTTCTTC
D gene: NA
J gene: TRBJ2-1
clone size: NA
V gene: TRBV29-1

CDR3 protein: CASSRDSRNSPLHF
CDR3 DNA: TGTGCCAGCAGCCGGGACAGTAGGAATTCACCCCTCCACTTT
D gene: TRBD1
J gene: TRBJ1-6
clone size: NA
V gene: TRBV16

CDR3 protein: CASSPGTGAYEQYF
CDR3 DNA: TGCGCCAGCAGCCCGGGGACAGGCGCCTACGAGCAGTACTTC
D gene: TRBD1
J gene: TRBJ2-7
clone size: NA
V gene: TRBV5-1

CDR3 protein: CASSPEGNYGYTF
CDR3 DNA: TGTGCCAGCTCACCAGAGGGTAACTATGGCTACACCTTC
D gene: NA
J gene: TRBJ1-2
clone size: NA
V gene: TRBV18

CDR3 protein: CASRLQGGLSTNEKLFF
CDR3 DNA: TGCGCCAGCAGACTCCAGGGTGGGCTTTCGACTAATGAAAAACTGTTTTTT
D gene: NA
J gene: TRBJ1-4
clone size: few
V gene: TRBV5-1

CDR3 protein: CAPEGGRAVNTEAFF
CDR3 DNA: TGTGCCCCTGAGGGGGGGAGGGCGGTGAACACTGAAGCTTTCTTT
D gene: NA
J gene: TRBJ1-1
clone size: NA
V gene: TRBV24-1

CDR3 protein: CASSRTTGSDQPQHF
CDR3 DNA: TGCGCCAGCAGTCGAACGACAGGGAGCGATCAGCCCCAGCATTTT
D gene: TRBD1
J gene: TRBJ1-5
clone size: NA
V gene: TRBV5-1

CDR3 protein: CASSIPGNYGYTF
CDR3 DNA: TGTGCCAGTAGTATTCCGGGTAACTATGGCTACACCTTC
D gene: NA
J gene: TRBJ1-2
clone size: NA
V gene: TRBV19

CDR3 protein: CASILDSKYSNQPQHF
CDR3 DNA: TGTGCCAGTATCCTGGACAGCAAATATAGCAATCAGCCCCAGCATTTT
D gene: NA
J gene: TRBJ1-5
clone size: few
V gene: TRBV19

CDR3 protein: CASSLERGSSPLHF
CDR3 DNA: TGCGCCAGCAGCTTGGAACGCGGGTCATCACCCCTCCACTTT
D gene: NA
J gene: TRBJ1-6
clone size: NA
V gene: TRBV5-1